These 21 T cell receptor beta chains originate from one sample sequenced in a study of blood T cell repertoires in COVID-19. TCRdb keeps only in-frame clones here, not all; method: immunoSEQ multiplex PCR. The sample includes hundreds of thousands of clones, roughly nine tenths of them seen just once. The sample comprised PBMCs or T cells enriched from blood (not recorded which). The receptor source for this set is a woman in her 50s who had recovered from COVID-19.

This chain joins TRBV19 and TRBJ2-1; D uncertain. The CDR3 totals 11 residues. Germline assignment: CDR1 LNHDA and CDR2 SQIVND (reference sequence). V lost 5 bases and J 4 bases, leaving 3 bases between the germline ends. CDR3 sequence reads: CASSLYNEQFF. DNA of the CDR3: TGTGCCAGTAGTCTTTACAATGAGCAGTTCTTC. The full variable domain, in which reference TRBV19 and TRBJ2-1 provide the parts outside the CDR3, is DGGITQSPKYLFRKEGQNVTLSCEQNLNHDAMYWYRQDPGQGLRLIYYSQIVNDFQKGDIAEGYSVSREKKESFPLTVTSAQKNPTAFYLCASSLYNEQFFGPGTRLTVL.

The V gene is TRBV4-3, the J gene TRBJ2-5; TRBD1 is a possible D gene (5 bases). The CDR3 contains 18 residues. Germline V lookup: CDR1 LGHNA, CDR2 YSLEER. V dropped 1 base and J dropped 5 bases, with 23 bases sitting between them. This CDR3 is CASSQAPHRSTGAETQYF. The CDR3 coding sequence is TGCGCCAGCAGCCAAGCACCCCACCGATCAACAGGCGCGGAGACCCAGTACTTC.

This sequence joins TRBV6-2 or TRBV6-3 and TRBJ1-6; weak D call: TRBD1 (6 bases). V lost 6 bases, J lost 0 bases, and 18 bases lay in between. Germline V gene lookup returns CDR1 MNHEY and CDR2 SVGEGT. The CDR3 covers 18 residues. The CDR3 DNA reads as TGTGCCAGCAGCCTGCACCTCGAGGACAGCTCCTATAATTCACCCCTCCACTTT. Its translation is CASSLHLEDSSYNSPLHF.

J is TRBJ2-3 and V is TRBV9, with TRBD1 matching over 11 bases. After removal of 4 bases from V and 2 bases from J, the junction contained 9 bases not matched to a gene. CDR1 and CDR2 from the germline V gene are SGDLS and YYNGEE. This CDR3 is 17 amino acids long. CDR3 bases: TGTGCCAGCAGCTCGCGGGGGACAGGGGGATTCACAGATACGCAGTATTTT. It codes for CASSSRGTGGFTDTQYF.

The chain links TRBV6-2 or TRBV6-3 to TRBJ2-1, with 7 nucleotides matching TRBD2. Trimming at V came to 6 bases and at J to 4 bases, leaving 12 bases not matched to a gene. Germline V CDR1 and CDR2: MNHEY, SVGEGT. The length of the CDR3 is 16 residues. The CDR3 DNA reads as TGTGCCAGCAGCTCTCGTCTAGCGGACACTTACAATGAGCAGTTCTTC. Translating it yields CASSSRLADTYNEQFF.

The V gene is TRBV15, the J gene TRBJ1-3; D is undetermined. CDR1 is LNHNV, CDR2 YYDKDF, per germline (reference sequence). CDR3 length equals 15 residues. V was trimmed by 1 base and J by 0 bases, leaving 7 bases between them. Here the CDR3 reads CATSRGGNSGNTIYF. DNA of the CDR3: TGTGCCACCAGCAGAGGCGGCAACTCTGGAAACACCATATATTTT.

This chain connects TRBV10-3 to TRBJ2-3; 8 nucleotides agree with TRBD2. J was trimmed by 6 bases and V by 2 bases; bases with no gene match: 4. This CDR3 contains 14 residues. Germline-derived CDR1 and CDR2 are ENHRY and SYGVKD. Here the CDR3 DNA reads TGTGCCATCAGTGAGGGACTAGCTGGTGATACGCAGTATTTT. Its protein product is CAISEGLAGDTQYF.

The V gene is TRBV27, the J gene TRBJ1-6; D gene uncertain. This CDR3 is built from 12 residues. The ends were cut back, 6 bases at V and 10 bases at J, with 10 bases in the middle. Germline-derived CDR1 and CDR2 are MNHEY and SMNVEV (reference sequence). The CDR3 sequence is CASSPSRSPLHF. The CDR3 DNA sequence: TGTGCCAGCAGCCCCTCGCGATCACCCCTCCACTTT.

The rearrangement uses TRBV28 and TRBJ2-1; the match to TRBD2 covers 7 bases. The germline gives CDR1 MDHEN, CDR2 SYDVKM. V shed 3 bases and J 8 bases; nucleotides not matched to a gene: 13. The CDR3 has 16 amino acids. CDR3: CASSFQTSTDQDEQFF. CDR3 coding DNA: TGTGCCAGCAGTTTCCAGACTAGCACAGACCAGGATGAGCAGTTCTTC.

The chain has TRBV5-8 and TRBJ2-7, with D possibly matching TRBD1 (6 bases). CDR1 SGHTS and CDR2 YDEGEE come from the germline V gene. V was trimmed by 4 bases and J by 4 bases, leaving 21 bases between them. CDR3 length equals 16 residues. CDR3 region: CASSARRGSAAYEQYF. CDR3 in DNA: TGTGCCAGCAGCGCCCGTAGGGGGTCGGCTGCTTACGAGCAGTACTTC.

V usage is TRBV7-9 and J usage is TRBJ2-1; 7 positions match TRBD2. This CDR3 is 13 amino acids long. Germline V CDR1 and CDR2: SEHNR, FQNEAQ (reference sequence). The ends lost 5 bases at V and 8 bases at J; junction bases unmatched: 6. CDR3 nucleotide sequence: TGTGCCAGCAGCCCCGGGGAGGGCTATGAGCAGTTCTTC. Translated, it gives CASSPGEGYEQFF. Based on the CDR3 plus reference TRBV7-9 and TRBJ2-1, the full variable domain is DTGVSQNPRHKITKRGQNVTFRCDPISEHNRLYWYRQTLGQGPEFLTYFQNEAQLEKSRLLSDRFSAERPKGSFSTLEIQRTEQGDSAMYLCASSPGEGYEQFFGPGTRLTVL.

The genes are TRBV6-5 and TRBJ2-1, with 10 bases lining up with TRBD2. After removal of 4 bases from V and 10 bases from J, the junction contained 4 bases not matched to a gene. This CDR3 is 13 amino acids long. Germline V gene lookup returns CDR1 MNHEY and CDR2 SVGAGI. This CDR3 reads CASSSGTSEEQFF. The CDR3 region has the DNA TGTGCCAGCAGTTCCGGGACTAGCGAGGAGCAGTTCTTC.

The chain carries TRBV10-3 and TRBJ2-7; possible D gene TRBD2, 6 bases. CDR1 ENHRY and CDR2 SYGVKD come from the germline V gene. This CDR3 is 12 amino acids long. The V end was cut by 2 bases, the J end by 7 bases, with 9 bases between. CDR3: CAISEVGGEQYF. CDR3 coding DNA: TGTGCCATCAGTGAGGTGGGGGGAGAGCAGTACTTC.

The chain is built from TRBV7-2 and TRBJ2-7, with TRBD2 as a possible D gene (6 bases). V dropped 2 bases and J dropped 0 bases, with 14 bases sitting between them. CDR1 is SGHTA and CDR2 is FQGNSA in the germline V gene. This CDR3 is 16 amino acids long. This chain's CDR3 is CASSLMLAGSSYEQYF. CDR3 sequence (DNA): TGTGCCAGCAGCTTAATGTTGGCGGGGAGCTCCTACGAGCAGTACTTC.

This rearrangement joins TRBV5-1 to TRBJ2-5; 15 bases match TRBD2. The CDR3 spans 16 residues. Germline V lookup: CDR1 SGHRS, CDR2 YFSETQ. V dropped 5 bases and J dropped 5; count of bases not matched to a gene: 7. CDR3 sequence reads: CASRAGTSGRWETQYF. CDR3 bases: TGCGCCAGCAGGGCCGGGACTAGCGGGAGGTGGGAGACCCAGTACTTC.

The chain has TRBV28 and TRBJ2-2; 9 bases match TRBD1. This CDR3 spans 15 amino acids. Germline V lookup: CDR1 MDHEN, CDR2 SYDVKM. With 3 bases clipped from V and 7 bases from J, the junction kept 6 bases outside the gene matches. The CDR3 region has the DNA TGTGCCAGCAGTTTGGGGGGACAGGGTGTCGGGGAGCTGTTTTTT. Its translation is CASSLGGQGVGELFF.

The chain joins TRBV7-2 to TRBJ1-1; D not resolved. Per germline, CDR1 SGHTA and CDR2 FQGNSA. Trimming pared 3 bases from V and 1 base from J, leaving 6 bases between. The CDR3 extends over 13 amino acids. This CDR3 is CASSFKRNTEAFF. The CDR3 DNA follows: TGTGCCAGCAGCTTCAAGAGGAACACTGAAGCTTTCTTT. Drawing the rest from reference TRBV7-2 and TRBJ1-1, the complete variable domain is GAGVSQSPSNKVTEKGKDVELRCDPISGHTALYWYRQSLGQGLEFLIYFQGNSAPDKSGLPSDRFSAERTGGSVSTLTIQRTQQEDSAVYLCASSFKRNTEAFFGQGTRLTVV.

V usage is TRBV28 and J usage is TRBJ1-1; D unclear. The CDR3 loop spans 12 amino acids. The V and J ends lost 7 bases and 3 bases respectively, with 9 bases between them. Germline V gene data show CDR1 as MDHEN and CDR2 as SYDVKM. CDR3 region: CASKAGHTEAFF. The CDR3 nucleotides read TGTGCCAGCAAGGCTGGGCACACTGAAGCTTTCTTT.

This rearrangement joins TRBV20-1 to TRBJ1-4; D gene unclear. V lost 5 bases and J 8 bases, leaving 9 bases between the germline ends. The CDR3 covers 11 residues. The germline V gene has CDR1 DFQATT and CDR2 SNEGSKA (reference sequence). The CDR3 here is CSAVTTEKLFF. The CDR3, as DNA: TGCAGTGCTGTCACTACCGAAAAACTGTTTTTT.

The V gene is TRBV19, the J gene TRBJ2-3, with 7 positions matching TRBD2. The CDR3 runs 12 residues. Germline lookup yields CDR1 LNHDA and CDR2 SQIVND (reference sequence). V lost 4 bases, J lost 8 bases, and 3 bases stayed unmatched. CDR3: CASSTPGGTQYF. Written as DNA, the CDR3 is TGTGCCAGTAGTACCCCGGGGGGTACGCAGTATTTT.

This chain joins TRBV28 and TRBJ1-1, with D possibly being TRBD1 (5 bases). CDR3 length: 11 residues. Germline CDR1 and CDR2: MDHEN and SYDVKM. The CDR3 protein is CASTVVTEAFF. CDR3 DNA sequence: TGTGCTTCGACAGTTGTCACTGAAGCTTTCTTT.